Below, 5 T cell receptor beta chains from the same sample are listed, as sequenced in a study of T-cell reconstitution after alpha-beta-depleted transplantation in children. This sample's TCRbeta library carried unique molecular identifier barcodes. Each CDR3 protein is one row after TCRdb ran MiXCR on the PCR reads. The table includes 220,000 or so distinct CDR3 sequences, around 7.8% detected once. The source was PBMCs, mostly from graft donor cells, collected 180 days after TCRalphabeta/CD19-depleted stem cell transplant. The receptor source for this set is a male patient under 18 who had a stem cell transplant for acute lymphoblastic leukemia, so the T cells may come from the graft donor.

This clonotype was observed many times. The V and J genes are TRBV12-3 or TRBV12-4 and TRBJ2-1, with TRBD2 identical over 15 bases. This CDR3 has 17 residues. With 6 bases clipped from V and 7 bases from J, the junction kept 10 bases outside the gene matches. CDR3 sequence (DNA): TGTGCCAGCAGCACCCGTTGGACTAGCGGGGGGGTTAATGAGCAGTTCTTC. Protein sequence: CASSTRWTSGGVNEQFF.

In its sample, this clonotype was seen many times. The chain joins TRBV20-1 to TRBJ1-1; D gene uncertain. V was trimmed by 0 bases and J by 0 bases, leaving 8 bases between them. Germline assignment: CDR1 DFQATT and CDR2 SNEGSKA (reference sequence). CDR3 length: 14 amino acids. In DNA, the CDR3 is TGCAGTGCTAGAGATGGAACAGTGAACACTGAAGCTTTCTTT. Its protein is CSARDGTVNTEAFF.

The genes are TRBV7-6 and TRBJ2-5; D remains ambiguous. The V gene's germline CDR1 is SGHVS and CDR2 FNYEAQ. V shed 5 bases and J shed 2 bases, with 15 bases lying between them. This CDR3 is built from 15 residues. The chain's CDR3 is CASSSFLKKQETQYF. CDR3 bases: TGTGCCAGCAGCAGTTTTTTGAAAAAACAAGAGACCCAGTACTTC. Full variable domain (rest looked up from reference TRBV7-6 and TRBJ2-5): GAGVSQSPRYKVTKRGQDVALRCDPISGHVSLYWYRQALGQGPEFLTYFNYEAQQDKSGLPNDRFSAERPEGSISTLTIQRTEQRDSAMYRCASSSFLKKQETQYFGPGTRLLVL.

In this sample, this clonotype turned up a few times. This rearrangement joins TRBV7-2 to TRBJ2-5; D may be TRBD1 (6 bases). CDR3 size: 16 residues. Germline CDR1 SGHTA, CDR2 FQGNSA. V shed 1 base and J shed 1 base, with 13 bases lying between them. CDR3 sequence (DNA): TGTGCCAGCAGCTTAGGTATCAGGGACACCCAAGAGACCCAGTACTTC. The encoded protein is CASSLGIRDTQETQYF.

There are many counts of this clonotype. This chain connects TRBV6-5 to TRBJ2-7, with 7 bases fitting TRBD2. Germline trimming cut 2 bases from V and 6 bases from J; bases unmatched to any gene: 7. CDR3 length equals 14 residues. Germline lookup yields CDR1 MNHEY and CDR2 SVGAGI. In DNA form, the CDR3 reads TGTGCCAGCAGTTACAGACTAGCACCCGTCGAGCAGTACTTC. It encodes CASSYRLAPVEQYF.